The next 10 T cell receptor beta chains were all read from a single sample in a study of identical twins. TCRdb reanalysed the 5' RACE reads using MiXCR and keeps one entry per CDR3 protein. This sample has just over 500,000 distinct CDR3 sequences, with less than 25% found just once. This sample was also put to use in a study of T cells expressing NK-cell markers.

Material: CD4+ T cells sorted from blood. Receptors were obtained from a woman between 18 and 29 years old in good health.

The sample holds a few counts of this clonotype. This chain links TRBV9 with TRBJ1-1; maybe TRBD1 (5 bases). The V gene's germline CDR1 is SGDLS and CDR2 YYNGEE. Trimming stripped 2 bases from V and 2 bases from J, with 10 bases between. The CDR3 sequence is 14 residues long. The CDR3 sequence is CASSVRQTNTEAFF. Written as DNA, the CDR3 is TGTGCCAGCAGCGTCAGACAGACAAACACTGAAGCTTTCTTT.

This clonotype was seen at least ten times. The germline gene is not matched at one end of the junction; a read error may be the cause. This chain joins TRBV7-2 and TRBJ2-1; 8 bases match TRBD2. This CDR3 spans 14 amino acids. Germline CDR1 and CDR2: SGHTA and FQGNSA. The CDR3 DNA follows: TGTGCCAGCAGCCTAGCGGGCTCCTACAATGAGCAGTTCTTC. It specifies CASSLAGSYNEQFF.

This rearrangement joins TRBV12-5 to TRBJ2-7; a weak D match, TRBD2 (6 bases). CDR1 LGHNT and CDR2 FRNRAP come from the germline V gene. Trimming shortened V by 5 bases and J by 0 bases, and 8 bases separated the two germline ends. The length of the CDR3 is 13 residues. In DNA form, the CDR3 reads TGTGCTAGTGGTCAGGGACTCTCCTACGAGCAGTACTTC. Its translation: CASGQGLSYEQYF.

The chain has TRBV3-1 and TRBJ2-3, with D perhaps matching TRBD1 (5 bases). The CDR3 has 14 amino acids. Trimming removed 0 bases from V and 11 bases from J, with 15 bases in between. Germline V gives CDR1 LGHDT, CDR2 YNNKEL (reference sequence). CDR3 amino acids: CASSQDGTGAVQYF. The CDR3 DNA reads TGTGCCAGCAGCCAAGATGGTACTGGGGCGGTGCAGTATTTT.

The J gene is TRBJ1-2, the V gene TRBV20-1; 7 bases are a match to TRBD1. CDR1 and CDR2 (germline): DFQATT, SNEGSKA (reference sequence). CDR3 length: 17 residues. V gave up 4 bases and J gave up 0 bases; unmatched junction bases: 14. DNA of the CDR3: TGCAGTGCTACGTCATATTCACAGGGGCGAGCTAACTATGGCTACACCTTC. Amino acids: CSATSYSQGRANYGYTF.

The CDR3 loop reads CASREDRNYGYTF. DNA for the CDR3: TGTGCCAGCAGGGAGGACAGAAACTATGGCTACACCTTC. The V gene is TRBV2, the J gene TRBJ1-2; a weak D match, TRBD1 (6 bases). CDR1 is SNHLY, CDR2 FYNNEI, per germline. V was trimmed by 6 bases and J by 2 bases, leaving 10 bases between them. This CDR3 has 13 amino acids.

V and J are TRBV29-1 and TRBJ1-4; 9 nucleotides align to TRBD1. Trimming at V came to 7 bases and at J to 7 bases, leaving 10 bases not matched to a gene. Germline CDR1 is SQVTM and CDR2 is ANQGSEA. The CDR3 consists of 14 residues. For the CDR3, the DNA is TGCAGCGCGGAATTGGGACAGGGAGGTGAAAAACTGTTTTTT. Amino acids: CSAELGQGGEKLFF.

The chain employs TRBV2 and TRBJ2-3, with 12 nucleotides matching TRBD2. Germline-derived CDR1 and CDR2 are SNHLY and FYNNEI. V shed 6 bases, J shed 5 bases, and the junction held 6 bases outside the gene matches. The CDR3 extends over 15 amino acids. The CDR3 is CASSRVGLAGDTQYF. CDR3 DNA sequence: TGTGCCAGCAGCCGAGTGGGACTAGCGGGAGATACGCAGTATTTT. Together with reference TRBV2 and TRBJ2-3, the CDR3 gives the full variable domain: EPEVTQTPSHQVTQMGQEVILRCVPISNHLYFYWYRQILGQKVEFLVSFYNNEISEKSEIFDDQFSVERPDGSNFTLKIRSTKLEDSAMYFCASSRVGLAGDTQYFGPGTRLTVL.

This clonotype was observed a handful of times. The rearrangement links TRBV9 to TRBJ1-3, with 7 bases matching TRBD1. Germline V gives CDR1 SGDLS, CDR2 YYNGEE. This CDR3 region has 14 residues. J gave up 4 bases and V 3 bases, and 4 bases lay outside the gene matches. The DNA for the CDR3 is TGTGCCAGCAGCGACGACAGGGCCGGAAACACCATATATTTT. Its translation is CASSDDRAGNTIYF.

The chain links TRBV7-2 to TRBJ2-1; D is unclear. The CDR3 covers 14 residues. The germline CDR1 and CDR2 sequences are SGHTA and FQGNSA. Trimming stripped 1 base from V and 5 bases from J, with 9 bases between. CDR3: CASSLGNRNNEQFF. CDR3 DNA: TGTGCCAGCAGCTTAGGGAATCGGAACAATGAGCAGTTCTTC.